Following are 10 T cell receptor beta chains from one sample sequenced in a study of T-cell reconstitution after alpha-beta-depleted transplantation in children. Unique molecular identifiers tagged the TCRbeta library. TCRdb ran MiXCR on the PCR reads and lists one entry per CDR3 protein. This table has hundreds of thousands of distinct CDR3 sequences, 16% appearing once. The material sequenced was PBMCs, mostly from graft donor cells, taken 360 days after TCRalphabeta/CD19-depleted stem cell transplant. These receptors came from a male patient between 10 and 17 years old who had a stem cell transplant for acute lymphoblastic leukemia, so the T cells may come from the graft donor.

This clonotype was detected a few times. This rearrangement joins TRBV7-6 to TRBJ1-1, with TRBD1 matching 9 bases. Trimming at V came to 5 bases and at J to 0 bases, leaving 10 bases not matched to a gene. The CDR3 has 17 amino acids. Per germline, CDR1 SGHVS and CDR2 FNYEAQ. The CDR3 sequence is CASSTGTGMRMNTEAFF. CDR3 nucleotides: TGTGCCAGCAGCACCGGGACAGGGATGAGAATGAACACTGAAGCTTTCTTT.

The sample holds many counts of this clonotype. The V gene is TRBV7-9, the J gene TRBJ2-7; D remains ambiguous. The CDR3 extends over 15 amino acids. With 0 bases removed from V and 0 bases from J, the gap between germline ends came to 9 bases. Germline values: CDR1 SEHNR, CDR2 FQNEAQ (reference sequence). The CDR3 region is CASSLADPSSYEQYF. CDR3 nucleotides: TGTGCCAGCAGCTTAGCGGATCCGAGCTCCTACGAGCAGTACTTC. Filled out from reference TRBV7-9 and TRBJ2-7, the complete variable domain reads DTGVSQNPRHKITKRGQNVTFRCDPISEHNRLYWYRQTLGQGPEFLTYFQNEAQLEKSRLLSDRFSAERPKGSFSTLEIQRTEQGDSAMYLCASSLADPSSYEQYFGPGTRLTVT.

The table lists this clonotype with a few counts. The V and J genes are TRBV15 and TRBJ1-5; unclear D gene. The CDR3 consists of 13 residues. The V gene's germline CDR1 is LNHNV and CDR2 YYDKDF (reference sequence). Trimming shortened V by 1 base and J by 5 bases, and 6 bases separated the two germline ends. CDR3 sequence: CATSRAVYQPQHF. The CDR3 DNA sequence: TGTGCCACCAGCAGAGCAGTTTATCAGCCCCAGCATTTT.

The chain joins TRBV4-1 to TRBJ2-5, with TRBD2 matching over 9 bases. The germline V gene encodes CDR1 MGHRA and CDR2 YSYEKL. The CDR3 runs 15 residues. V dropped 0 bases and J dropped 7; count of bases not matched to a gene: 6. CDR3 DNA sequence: TGCGCCAGCAGCCAAGAGCCTAGCGGGGCAGGGACCCAGTACTTC. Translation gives CASSQEPSGAGTQYF.

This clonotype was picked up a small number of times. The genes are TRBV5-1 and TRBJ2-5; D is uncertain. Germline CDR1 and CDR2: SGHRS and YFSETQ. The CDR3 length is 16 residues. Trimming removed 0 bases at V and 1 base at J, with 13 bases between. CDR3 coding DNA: TGCGCCAGCAGCTTGGTTAGGAGTCCCTCCCAAGAGACCCAGTACTTC. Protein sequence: CASSLVRSPSQETQYF.

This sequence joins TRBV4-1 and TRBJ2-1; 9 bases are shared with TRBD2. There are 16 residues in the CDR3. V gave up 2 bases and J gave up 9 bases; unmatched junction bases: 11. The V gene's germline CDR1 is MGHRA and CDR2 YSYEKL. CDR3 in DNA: TGCGCCAGCAGCCAACCGACTAGCGGAAGTCTCTTTGAGCAGTTCTTC. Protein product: CASSQPTSGSLFEQFF.

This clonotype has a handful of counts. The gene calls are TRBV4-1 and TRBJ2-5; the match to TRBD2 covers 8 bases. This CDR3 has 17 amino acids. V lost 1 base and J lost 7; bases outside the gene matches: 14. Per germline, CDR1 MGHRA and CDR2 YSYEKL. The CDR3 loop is CASSQGILAVRSGTQYF. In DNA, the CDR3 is TGCGCCAGCAGCCAAGGGATACTAGCGGTGAGGAGTGGGACCCAGTACTTC.

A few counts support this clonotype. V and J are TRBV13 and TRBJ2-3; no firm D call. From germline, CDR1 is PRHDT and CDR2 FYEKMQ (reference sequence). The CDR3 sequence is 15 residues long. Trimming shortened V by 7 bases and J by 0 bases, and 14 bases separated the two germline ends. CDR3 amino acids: CASTQPPFSTDTQYF. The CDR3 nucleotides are TGTGCCAGCACCCAACCGCCCTTTAGCACAGATACGCAGTATTTT.

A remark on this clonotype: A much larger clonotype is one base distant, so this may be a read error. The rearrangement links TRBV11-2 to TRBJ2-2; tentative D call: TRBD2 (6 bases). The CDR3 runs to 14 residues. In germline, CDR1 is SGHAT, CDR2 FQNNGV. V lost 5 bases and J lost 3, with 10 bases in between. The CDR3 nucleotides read TGTGCCAGCAGCCTTGGGGAGGACACCGGGGAGCTGTTTTTT. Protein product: CASSLGEDTGELFF.

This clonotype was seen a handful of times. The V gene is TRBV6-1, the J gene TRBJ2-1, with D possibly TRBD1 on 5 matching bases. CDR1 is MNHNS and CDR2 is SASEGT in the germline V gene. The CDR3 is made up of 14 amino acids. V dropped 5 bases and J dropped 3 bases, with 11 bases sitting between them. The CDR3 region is CASSRGLNYNEQFF. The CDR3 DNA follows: TGTGCCAGCAGTAGGGGCCTTAACTACAATGAGCAGTTCTTC.